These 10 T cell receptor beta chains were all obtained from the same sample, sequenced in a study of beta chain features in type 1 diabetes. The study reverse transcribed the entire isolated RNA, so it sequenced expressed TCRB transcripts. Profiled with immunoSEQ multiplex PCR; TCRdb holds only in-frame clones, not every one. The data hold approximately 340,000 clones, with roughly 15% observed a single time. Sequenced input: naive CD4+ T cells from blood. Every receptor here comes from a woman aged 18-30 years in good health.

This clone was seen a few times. Here the CDR3 reads CASSAGTGSYNEQFF. CDR3 bases: TGCGCCAGCAGCGCCGGGACAGGGTCCTACAATGAGCAGTTCTTC. V gene TRBV5-1 combines with J gene TRBJ2-1, with 9 positions matching TRBD1. CDR3 length: 15 residues. Trimming at V came to 4 bases and at J to 1 base, leaving 3 bases not matched to a gene. Germline V CDR1 and CDR2: SGHRS, YFSETQ.

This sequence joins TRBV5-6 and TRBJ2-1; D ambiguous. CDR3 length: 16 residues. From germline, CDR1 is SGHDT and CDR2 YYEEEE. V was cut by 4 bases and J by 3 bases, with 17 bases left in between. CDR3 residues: CASSLTGLRIYNEQFF. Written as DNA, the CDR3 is TGTGCCAGCAGCCTGACCGGGTTGCGAATCTACAATGAGCAGTTCTTC.

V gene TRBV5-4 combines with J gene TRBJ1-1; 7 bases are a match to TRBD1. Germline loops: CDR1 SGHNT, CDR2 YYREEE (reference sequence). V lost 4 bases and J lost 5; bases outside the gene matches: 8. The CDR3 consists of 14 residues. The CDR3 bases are TGTGCCAGCAGCCCCGGGACAGAAAGGACTGAAGCTTTCTTT. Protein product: CASSPGTERTEAFF.

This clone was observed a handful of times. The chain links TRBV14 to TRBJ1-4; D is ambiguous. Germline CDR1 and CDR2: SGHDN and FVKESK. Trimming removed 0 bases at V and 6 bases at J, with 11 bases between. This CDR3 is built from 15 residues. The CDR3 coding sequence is TGTGCCAGCAGCCAAGAGTACTATCCCTATGAAAAACTGTTTTTT. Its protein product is CASSQEYYPYEKLFF.

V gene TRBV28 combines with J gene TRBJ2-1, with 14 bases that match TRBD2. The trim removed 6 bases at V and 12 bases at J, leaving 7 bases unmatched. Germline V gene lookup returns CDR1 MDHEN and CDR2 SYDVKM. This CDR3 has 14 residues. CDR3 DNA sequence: TGTGCCAGCAGAAGGGGACTAGCGGGAGAACGGCAGTTCTTC. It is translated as CASRRGLAGERQFF. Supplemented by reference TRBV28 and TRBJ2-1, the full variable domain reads DVKVTQSSRYLVKRTGEKVFLECVQDMDHENMFWYRQDPGLGLRLIYFSYDVKMKEKGDIPEGYSVSREKKERFSLILESASTNQTSMYLCASRRGLAGERQFFGPGTRLTVL.

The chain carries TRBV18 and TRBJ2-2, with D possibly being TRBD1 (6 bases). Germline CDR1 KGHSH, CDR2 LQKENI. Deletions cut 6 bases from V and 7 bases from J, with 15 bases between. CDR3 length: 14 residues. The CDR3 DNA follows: TGTGCCAGCTCCCCGTCTACAGGGATCGGGGAGCTGTTTTTT. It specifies CASSPSTGIGELFF.

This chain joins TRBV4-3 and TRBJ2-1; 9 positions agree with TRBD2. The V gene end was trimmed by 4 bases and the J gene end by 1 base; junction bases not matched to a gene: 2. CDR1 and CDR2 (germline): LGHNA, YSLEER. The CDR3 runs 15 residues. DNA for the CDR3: TGCGCCAGCAGCCGACTAGCGGCTTCCTACAATGAGCAGTTCTTC. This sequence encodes CASSRLAASYNEQFF.

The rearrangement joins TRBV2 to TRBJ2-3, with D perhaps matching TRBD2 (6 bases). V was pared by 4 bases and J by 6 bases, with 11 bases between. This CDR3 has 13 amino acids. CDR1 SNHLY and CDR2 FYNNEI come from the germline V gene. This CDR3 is CASSGWAGDTQYF. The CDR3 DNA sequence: TGTGCCAGCAGTGGATGGGCGGGGGATACGCAGTATTTT.

Written as DNA, the CDR3 is TGTGCCAGCAGCTTTGCAAAACTAGGGTGGCCCGGGGAGCTGTTTTTT. Its protein product is CASSFAKLGWPGELFF. J is TRBJ2-2 and V is TRBV7-2; perhaps TRBD2 as D (5 bases). This CDR3 is built from 16 residues. Trimming shortened V by 3 bases and J by 6 bases, and 17 bases separated the two germline ends. Germline V lookup: CDR1 SGHTA, CDR2 FQGNSA.

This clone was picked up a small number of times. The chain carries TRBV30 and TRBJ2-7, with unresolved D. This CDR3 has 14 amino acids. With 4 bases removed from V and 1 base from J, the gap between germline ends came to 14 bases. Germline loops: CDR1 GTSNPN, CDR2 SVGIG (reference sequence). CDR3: CAWTPLMTSYEQYF. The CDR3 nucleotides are TGTGCCTGGACTCCTCTGATGACTTCCTACGAGCAGTACTTC.